Presented here are 25 T cell receptor beta chains from one specimen sequenced in a study of T cells in Graves' hyperthyroidism and ophthalmopathy. Amplification yielded TCR beta CDR3 regions, with RNA transcripts as the source. RT-PCR in the first round (using the HTBI primer set) targeted the TCR CDR3. TCRdb analysed the multiplex PCR reads with MiXCR anew, one entry per CDR3 protein. The sample carries some 490,000 distinct CDR3 sequences, roughly a sixth recorded once. Input material: blood. These receptors were collected from a woman in her thirties with Graves' ophthalmopathy.

This clonotype came up a few times. This chain joins TRBV10-1 and TRBJ2-3, with D perhaps matching TRBD1 or TRBD2 (5 bases each). V was cut by 0 bases and J by 9 bases, with 13 bases left in between. This CDR3 has 14 residues. Germline assignment: CDR1 WNHNN and CDR2 SYGVQD (reference sequence). CDR3 nucleotide sequence: TGCGCCAGCAGTGAGTCGGGTAGGGGAGAGACGCAGTATTTT. It specifies CASSESGRGETQYF.

The chain links TRBV30 to TRBJ1-4, with 8 bases aligning to TRBD1. Losses at the gene ends were 0 bases for V and 6 bases for J; bases not matched to a gene: 3. The germline CDR1 and CDR2 sequences are GTSNPN and SVGIG (reference sequence). This CDR3 contains 14 residues. The CDR3 DNA follows: TGTGCCTGGAGTGTGGCAGGGGGCTATGAAAAACTGTTTTTT. Protein: CAWSVAGGYEKLFF.

This clonotype has just a few counts. V and J are TRBV7-9 and TRBJ2-1, with 8 bases aligning to TRBD2. V trimming: 1 base; J trimming: 10 bases; junction bases outside the gene matches: 6. CDR1 SEHNR and CDR2 FQNEAQ come from the germline V gene (reference sequence). The CDR3 contains 14 residues. The CDR3 nucleotides are TGTGCCAGCAGCTTAGATGGAGCGGGAGTGGAGCAGTTCTTC. Amino acid sequence: CASSLDGAGVEQFF.

This clonotype was seen more than once but under ten times. The chain combines TRBV9 with TRBJ2-7; TRBD2 might be the D (5 bases). CDR1 SGDLS and CDR2 YYNGEE come from the germline V gene. The V and J ends lost 3 bases and 2 bases respectively, with 15 bases between them. CDR3 length equals 15 residues. CDR3 residues: CASSGGPSSAYEQYF. CDR3 DNA sequence: TGTGCCAGCAGCGGAGGGCCCAGCTCGGCCTACGAGCAGTACTTC.

This clonotype was picked up many times. The V call is TRBV4-3, the J call TRBJ2-1, with D perhaps given as TRBD1 or TRBD2 (5 bases each). CDR1 is LGHNA, CDR2 YSLEER, per germline. The CDR3 extends over 14 amino acids. Between the trimmed V and J ends, which lost 4 bases and 2 bases, there was a span of 9 bases. DNA of the CDR3: TGCGCCAGCAGCCCCGGGACCACCTACAATGAGCAGTTCTTC. The encoded protein is CASSPGTTYNEQFF.

This clonotype has only a few counts. The chain links TRBV20-1 to TRBJ2-7, with a weak D call TRBD2 (6 bases). The CDR3 spans 18 residues. Germline CDR1 reads DFQATT; CDR2 reads SNEGSKA (reference sequence). With 5 bases removed from V and 5 bases from J, the gap between germline ends came to 31 bases. The CDR3 DNA sequence: TGCAGTGCTGGACCCTCGTGGACTACCCACACCGCCGGAGACGAGCAGTACTTC. It is translated as CSAGPSWTTHTAGDEQYF.

As for this clonotype: A clone one base away is much larger, so this may be a read error. CDR3 sequence: CASSETGANYGYTF. The CDR3 region has the DNA TGTGCCAGCAGCGAGACAGGGGCTAACTATGGCTACACCTTC. The chain employs TRBV11-1 and TRBJ1-2; 8 bases match TRBD1. V trimming: 5 bases; J trimming: 0 bases; junction bases outside the gene matches: 2. This CDR3 has 14 residues. In germline, CDR1 is SGHAT, CDR2 FQDESV (reference sequence).

This clonotype was seen only a few times. The chain has TRBV19 and TRBJ1-2; 8 bases match TRBD1. Germline assignment: CDR1 LNHDA and CDR2 SQIVND (reference sequence). Trimming removed 3 bases from V and 2 bases from J; junction bases left unmatched: 2. There are 14 residues in the CDR3. The CDR3 region is CASSMGQANYGYTF. DNA for the CDR3: TGTGCCAGTAGTATGGGACAGGCGAACTATGGCTACACCTTC.

This clonotype was detected many times. V is TRBV28 and J is TRBJ2-1; D unclear. CDR3 size: 11 residues. Germline V gene data show CDR1 as MDHEN and CDR2 as SYDVKM. V lost 10 bases, J lost 8 bases, and 12 bases lay in between. Here the CDR3 DNA reads TGTGCCACTGAACTTCTGGATGAGCAGTTCTTC. Translating it yields CATELLDEQFF.

This clonotype was observed at least ten times. This rearrangement joins TRBV28 to TRBJ1-5; D unclear. CDR3 length: 14 residues. Trimming pared 1 base from V and 5 bases from J, leaving 9 bases between. The germline V gene has CDR1 MDHEN and CDR2 SYDVKM. In DNA form, the CDR3 reads TGTGCCAGCAGTTTATTTGCCCAAGATCAGCCCCAGCATTTT. Translated: CASSLFAQDQPQHF.

This clonotype was seen a few times. The rearrangement joins TRBV29-1 to TRBJ2-1; a weak D match, TRBD2 (5 bases). Trimming took 7 bases from V and 3 from J, leaving 16 bases between them. Germline V lookup: CDR1 SQVTM, CDR2 ANQGSEA. CDR3 length: 14 amino acids. The CDR3 DNA sequence: TGCAGCGCCCCGTCGGAGGTTGGCTACAATGAGCAGTTCTTC. Translated: CSAPSEVGYNEQFF.

The chain joins TRBV11-2 to TRBJ2-2; D perhaps matches TRBD1 (6 bases). V was trimmed by 5 bases and J by 6 bases, leaving 10 bases between them. Germline V gene data show CDR1 as SGHAT and CDR2 as FQNNGV. This CDR3 is built from 13 residues. Written as DNA, the CDR3 is TGTGCCAGCAGCGAGGGGGTGGCCGGGGAGCTGTTTTTT. It translates to CASSEGVAGELFF.

In its sample, this clonotype was seen a few times. J is TRBJ2-7 and V is TRBV4-1; TRBD2 matches 12 bases. CDR3 length: 17 residues. Germline CDR1 and CDR2: MGHRA and YSYEKL. The J segment lost 2 bases and the V segment lost 1 base, leaving 6 bases of the junction unmatched. The CDR3 reads CASSQAQGLAGPYEQYF. CDR3 nucleotides: TGCGCCAGCAGCCAAGCGCAAGGACTAGCGGGACCCTACGAGCAGTACTTC.

The CDR3 region has the DNA TGCAGTGCTTCGTTAGGACAGGGAACCTACGAGCAGTACTTC. Amino acids: CSASLGQGTYEQYF. J is TRBJ2-7 and V is TRBV20-1; 8 bases are a match to TRBD1. The V gene's germline CDR1 is DFQATT and CDR2 SNEGSKA (reference sequence). CDR3 length: 14 residues. J lost 2 bases, V lost 5 bases, and 8 bases had no gene match.

Only a few counts were recorded for this clonotype. The genes are TRBV19 and TRBJ2-3, with D perhaps given as TRBD1 or TRBD2 (5 bases each). In germline, CDR1 is LNHDA, CDR2 SQIVND (reference sequence). V was shortened by 3 bases and J by 1 base, with 8 bases between the two germline ends. The length of the CDR3 is 14 residues. CDR3 bases: TGTGCCAGTAGTATTTGGGACGGCACAGATACGCAGTATTTT. Translation: CASSIWDGTDTQYF.

This chain links TRBV18 with TRBJ1-2; TRBD1 aligns across 8 bases. V lost 8 bases, J lost 3 bases, and 11 bases stayed unmatched. The germline V gene has CDR1 KGHSH and CDR2 LQKENI. The CDR3 runs to 15 residues. CDR3 DNA sequence: TGTGCCAGCGGAACACCCAGGGGGCGCGACTATGGCTACACCTTC. This translates into CASGTPRGRDYGYTF.

This clonotype was seen many times. The genes are TRBV11-3 and TRBJ2-1; a weak D match, TRBD2 (7 bases). V lost 6 bases and J lost 5, with 23 bases in between. CDR1 SGHNT and CDR2 YENEEA come from the germline V gene. The CDR3 sequence is 17 residues long. In nucleotides, the CDR3 is TGTGCCAGCAGAGAACTTGGGGGCGGGAGCGTGGACAATGAGCAGTTCTTC. It is translated as CASRELGGGSVDNEQFF.

There are a few counts of this clonotype. The V call is TRBV20-1, the J call TRBJ2-7; D perhaps matches TRBD2 (5 bases). Looked up from germline, CDR1 is DFQATT and CDR2 is SNEGSKA (reference sequence). This CDR3 region has 12 residues. V was shortened by 6 bases and J by 3 bases, with 12 bases between the two germline ends. CDR3 amino acids: CSAPMGSYEQYF. Written as DNA, the CDR3 is TGCAGTGCCCCCATGGGGAGCTACGAGCAGTACTTC.

This clonotype has a count of ten or more. The chain couples TRBV20-1 to TRBJ1-1; D is unclear. CDR3 size: 8 residues. Germline lookup yields CDR1 DFQATT and CDR2 SNEGSKA (reference sequence). This CDR3 is CGTNQAFF. CDR3 nucleotides: TGCGGTACGAATCAAGCTTTCTTT.

This clonotype was detected only a few times. The chain couples TRBV24-1 to TRBJ2-7; no clear D gene. CDR1 KGHDR and CDR2 SFDVKD come from the germline V gene. The CDR3 is 16 amino acids. V was shortened by 0 bases and J by 3 bases, with 14 bases between the two germline ends. The CDR3 reads CATSDLTQVGFYEQYF. For the CDR3, the DNA is TGTGCCACCAGTGATTTGACGCAGGTGGGGTTCTACGAGCAGTACTTC.

The V gene is TRBV6-1, the J gene TRBJ2-4; maybe TRBD1 (6 bases). Trimming pared 7 bases from V and 9 bases from J, leaving 31 bases between. In germline, CDR1 is MNHNS, CDR2 SASEGT. The CDR3 extends over 18 amino acids. The CDR3 here is CASTILGPAAPWGLIQYF. CDR3 nucleotides: TGTGCCAGCACCATCCTGGGACCGGCGGCGCCTTGGGGGCTCATTCAGTACTTC.

The genes are TRBV20-1 and TRBJ1-1; a weak D match, TRBD1 (5 bases). Germline CDR1 is DFQATT and CDR2 is SNEGSKA (reference sequence). CDR3 length: 12 residues. V lost 0 bases and J lost 11, with 13 bases in between. CDR3 sequence: CSARDSGGVAFF. The DNA for the CDR3 is TGCAGTGCTAGAGATTCGGGGGGGGTGGCTTTCTTT.

At least ten counts were recorded for this clonotype. The chain combines TRBV6-1 with TRBJ1-5, with D unresolved. Germline V gene data show CDR1 as MNHNS and CDR2 as SASEGT. The ends were cut back, 6 bases at V and 4 bases at J, with 10 bases in the middle. The CDR3 is 13 amino acids. Here the CDR3 reads CASRDDKNQPQHF. The DNA of the CDR3 is TGTGCCAGCAGGGATGACAAAAATCAGCCCCAGCATTTT.

Regarding this clonotype: A much larger clone is a single base away; this may be a read error. The chain has TRBV28 and TRBJ2-1; 11 bases map to TRBD2. Germline CDR1 and CDR2: MDHEN and SYDVKM. Losses at the gene ends were 3 bases for V and 3 bases for J; bases not matched to a gene: 13. This CDR3 comprises 19 residues. CDR3 nucleotides: TGTGCCAGCAGTTTCTCGACTAGCGGGATTACCAAGGTCTACAATGAGCAGTTCTTC. Encoded protein: CASSFSTSGITKVYNEQFF.

V is TRBV28 and J is TRBJ2-6, with 8 bases identical to TRBD1. There are 18 residues in the CDR3. V gave up 5 bases and J gave up 4 bases; unmatched junction bases: 13. Looked up from germline, CDR1 is MDHEN and CDR2 is SYDVKM. The CDR3 here is CASSRGTGLGLGANVLTF. DNA for the CDR3: TGTGCCAGCAGTAGGGGGACAGGTCTAGGTCTCGGGGCCAACGTCCTGACTTTC.